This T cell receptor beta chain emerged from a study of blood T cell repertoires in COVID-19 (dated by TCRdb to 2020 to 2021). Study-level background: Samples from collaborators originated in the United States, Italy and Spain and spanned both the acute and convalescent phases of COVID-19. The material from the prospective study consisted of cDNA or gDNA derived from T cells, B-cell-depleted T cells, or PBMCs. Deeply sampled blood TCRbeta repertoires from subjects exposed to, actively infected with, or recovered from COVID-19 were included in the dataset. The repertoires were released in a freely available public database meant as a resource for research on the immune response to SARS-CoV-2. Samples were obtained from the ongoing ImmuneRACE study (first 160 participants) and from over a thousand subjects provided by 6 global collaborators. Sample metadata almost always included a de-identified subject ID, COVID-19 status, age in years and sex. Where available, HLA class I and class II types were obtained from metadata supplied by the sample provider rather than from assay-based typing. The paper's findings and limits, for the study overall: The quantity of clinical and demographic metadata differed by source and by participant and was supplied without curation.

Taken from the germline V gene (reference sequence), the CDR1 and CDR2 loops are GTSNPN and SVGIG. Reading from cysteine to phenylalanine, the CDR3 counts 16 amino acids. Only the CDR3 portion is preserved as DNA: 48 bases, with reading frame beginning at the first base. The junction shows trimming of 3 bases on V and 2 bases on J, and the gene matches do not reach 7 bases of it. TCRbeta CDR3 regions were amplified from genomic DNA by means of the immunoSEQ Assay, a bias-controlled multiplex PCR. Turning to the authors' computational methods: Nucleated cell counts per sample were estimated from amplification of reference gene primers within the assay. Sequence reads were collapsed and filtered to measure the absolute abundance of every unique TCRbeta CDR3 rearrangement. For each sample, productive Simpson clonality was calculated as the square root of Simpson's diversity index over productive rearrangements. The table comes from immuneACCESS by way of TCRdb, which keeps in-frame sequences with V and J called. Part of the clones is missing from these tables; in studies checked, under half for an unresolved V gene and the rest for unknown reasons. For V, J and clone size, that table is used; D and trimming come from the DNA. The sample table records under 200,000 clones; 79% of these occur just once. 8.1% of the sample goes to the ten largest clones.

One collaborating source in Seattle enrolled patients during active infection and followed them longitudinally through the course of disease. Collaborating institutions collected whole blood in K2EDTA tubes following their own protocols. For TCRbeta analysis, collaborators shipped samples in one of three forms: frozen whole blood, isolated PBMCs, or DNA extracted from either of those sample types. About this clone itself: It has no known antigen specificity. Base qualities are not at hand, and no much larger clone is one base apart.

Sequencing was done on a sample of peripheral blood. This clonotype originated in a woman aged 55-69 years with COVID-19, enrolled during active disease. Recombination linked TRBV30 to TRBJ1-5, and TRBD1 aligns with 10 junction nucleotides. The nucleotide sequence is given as TGTGCCTGGAGCGCGGACAGGGGGACGGGCAATCAGCCCCAGCATTTT. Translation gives CAWSADRGTGNQPQHF. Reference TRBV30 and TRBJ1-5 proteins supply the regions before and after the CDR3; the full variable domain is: SQTIHQWPATLVQPVGSPLSLECTVEGTSNPNLYWYRQAAGRGLQLLFYSVGIGQISSEVPQNLSASRPQDRQFILSSKKLLLSDSGFYLCAWSADRGTGNQPQHFGDGTRLSIL.